Shown below are 20 T cell receptor beta chains from a single sample sequenced in a study of OX40 agonist ivuxolimab in advanced cancers. Assay: immunoSEQ multiplex PCR; the TCRdb copy retains only in-frame clones and omits some. Of fewer than 70,000 clones in the sample, roughly nine tenths were seen once. The sample consisted of CD4+ or CD8+ T cells sorted from blood, taken in a trial of the OX40 agonist ivuxolimab. Receptors originate from an adult with an advanced solid tumor such as melanoma, head and neck, liver or kidney cancer.

The V gene is TRBV7-8, the J gene TRBJ2-7, with D perhaps TRBD2 (5 bases). Germline V gene sequence: CDR1 SGHVS, CDR2 FQNEAQ. V dropped 5 bases and J dropped 3 bases, with 11 bases sitting between them. The CDR3 runs to 13 residues. This CDR3 reads CASSPGSLYEQYV. DNA for the CDR3: TGTGCCAGCAGCCCGGGGTCCCTCTACGAGCAGTACGTC.

Written as DNA, the CDR3 is TGTGCCAGCAGGATGGGACAGGGGGCCTACGAGCAGTACGTC. Translation gives CASRMGQGAYEQYV. The chain couples TRBV28 to TRBJ2-7; 11 nucleotides match TRBD1. CDR1 and CDR2 (germline): MDHEN, SYDVKM. The length of the CDR3 is 14 residues. Trimming at V came to 6 bases and at J to 2 bases, leaving 3 bases not matched to a gene.

V usage is TRBV6-5 and J usage is TRBJ2-5; D is undetermined. The CDR3 has 15 amino acids. Trimming pared 0 bases from V and 0 bases from J, leaving 8 bases between. From germline, CDR1 is MNHEY and CDR2 SVGAGI. CDR3 nucleotides: TGTGCCAGCAGTTACTCTTCGCAGCACCAAGAGACCCAGTACTTC. Translation: CASSYSSQHQETQYF.

The rearrangement uses TRBV6-6 and TRBJ2-7, with a possible D match to TRBD2 (6 bases). Trimming removed 6 bases at V and 7 bases at J, with 16 bases between. CDR1 is MNHNY, CDR2 SVGAGI, per germline (reference sequence). CDR3 size: 13 residues. Here the CDR3 reads CASSPSLAGEQYF. The DNA for the CDR3 is TGTGCCAGCAGCCCTAGCCTGGCGGGGGAGCAGTACTTC.

The chain recombines TRBV27 with TRBJ2-2; no firm D call. The CDR3 runs 12 residues. Germline loops: CDR1 MNHEY, CDR2 SMNVEV (reference sequence). Trimming cost V 7 bases and J 3 bases, with 6 bases left between them. CDR3 loop: CASTTDTGELFF. The CDR3 region has the DNA TGTGCCAGCACCACCGACACCGGGGAGCTGTTTTTT.

The chain couples TRBV21-1 to TRBJ2-7; the tabulated D call, TRBD2, remains unverified against the DNA. TRBV21-1 is designated a pseudogene. The CDR3 has 12 residues. As DNA, the CDR3 is TGTGCCAGAGACTGGGGGGGCGACGAGCAGTACTTC. Protein: CARDWGGDEQYF.

V gene TRBV7-9 combines with J gene TRBJ2-1, with D possibly being TRBD2 (6 bases). The germline V gene has CDR1 SEHNR and CDR2 FQNEAQ (reference sequence). This CDR3 has 15 residues. V lost 4 bases and J lost 5, with 15 bases in between. In DNA form, the CDR3 reads TGTGCCAGCAGCTCGCGACTAGTGCAAAACAATGAGCAGTTCTTC. Translated, it gives CASSSRLVQNNEQFF.

V and J are TRBV5-1 and TRBJ2-1, with D perhaps TRBD2 (5 bases). V lost 4 bases and J lost 3, with 14 bases in between. Germline V CDR1 and CDR2: SGHRS, YFSETQ. This CDR3 spans 15 amino acids. The DNA for the CDR3 is TGCGCCAGCAGCCTCGGGGAACGGCACTACAATGAGCAGTTCTTC. Translating it yields CASSLGERHYNEQFF.

This clone was seen a few times. The same CDR3 also results from other DNA sequences found in this sample. The chain has TRBV6-1 and TRBJ2-7; possibly TRBD2 for D (6 bases). This CDR3 region has 12 residues. Trimming cost V 6 bases and J 7 bases, with 13 bases left between them. CDR1 is MNHNS and CDR2 is SASEGT in the germline V gene. The CDR3 protein is CASRDGAGEQYV. The CDR3, as DNA: TGTGCCAGCAGGGACGGGGCGGGAGAGCAGTACGTC.

J is TRBJ2-2 and V is TRBV29-1, with 10 bases lining up with TRBD2. V lost 3 bases and J lost 5; bases outside the gene matches: 6. Germline-derived CDR1 and CDR2 are SQVTM and ANQGSEA. The length of the CDR3 is 15 residues. Here the CDR3 DNA reads TGCAGCGTTGAGTGGTTAGCGGGGGGAACCGGGGAGCTGTTTTTT. It is translated as CSVEWLAGGTGELFF.

The rearrangement uses TRBV7-9 and TRBJ2-1; D gene unclear. The germline V and J ends were trimmed by 3 bases and 7 bases, with 10 bases remaining between them. The CDR3 totals 13 residues. Per germline, CDR1 SEHNR and CDR2 FQNEAQ (reference sequence). CDR3: CASSFLQLNEQFF. For the CDR3, the DNA is TGTGCCAGCAGCTTCTTACAGTTGAATGAGCAGTTCTTC. Full variable domain (missing parts from reference TRBV7-9 and TRBJ2-1): DTGVSQNPRHKITKRGQNVTFRCDPISEHNRLYWYRQTLGQGPEFLTYFQNEAQLEKSRLLSDRFSAERPKGSFSTLEIQRTEQGDSAMYLCASSFLQLNEQFFGPGTRLTVL.

This chain uses TRBV4-3 with TRBJ2-7; no definite D call. Germline CDR1 LGHNA, CDR2 YSLEER. The CDR3 contains 15 residues. V was cut by 0 bases and J by 4 bases, with 13 bases left in between. CDR3 residues: CASSQDLWQSYEQYF. DNA for the CDR3: TGCGCCAGCAGCCAAGATCTTTGGCAGTCATACGAGCAGTACTTC.

The V call is TRBV7-2, the J call TRBJ1-1; D perhaps matches TRBD1 (5 bases). Trimming cost V 4 bases and J 8 bases, with 11 bases left between them. Germline lookup yields CDR1 SGHTA and CDR2 FQGNSA. This CDR3 is built from 12 residues. CDR3 sequence reads: CASSSTEPEAFF. CDR3 sequence (DNA): TGTGCCAGCAGCTCGACAGAGCCCGAAGCTTTCTTT.

The gene calls are TRBV7-3 and TRBJ1-1; D gene ambiguous. This CDR3 comprises 13 residues. Germline V gene sequence: CDR1 SGHTA, CDR2 FQGTGA. V gave up 2 bases and J gave up 5 bases, with 9 bases separating them. The CDR3 loop reads CASSLSAGTEAFF. For the CDR3, the DNA is TGTGCCAGCAGCTTATCCGCGGGGACTGAAGCTTTCTTT.

This chain links TRBV27 with TRBJ1-4; weak D call: TRBD1 (5 bases). Trimming pared 5 bases from V and 7 bases from J, leaving 17 bases between. Germline V gives CDR1 MNHEY, CDR2 SMNVEV (reference sequence). The CDR3 spans 15 residues. The CDR3 reads CASSPLTGAPEKLFF. The CDR3 nucleotides read TGTGCCAGCAGTCCCCTGACCGGGGCTCCTGAAAAACTGTTTTTT.

The chain carries TRBV6-5 and TRBJ2-1; the D is unclear. The germline V gene encodes CDR1 MNHEY and CDR2 SVGAGI. V lost 0 bases to trimming and J lost 3 bases, with 6 bases between them. The CDR3 extends over 14 amino acids. CDR3 sequence: CASSYSSDYNEQFF. CDR3 nucleotides: TGTGCCAGCAGTTACTCTTCCGACTACAATGAGCAGTTCTTC.

J is TRBJ2-3 and V is TRBV2; tentatively, D is TRBD2 (5 bases). From germline, CDR1 is SNHLY and CDR2 FYNNEI. This CDR3 has 15 amino acids. V gave up 2 bases and J gave up 0 bases, with 9 bases separating them. Written as DNA, the CDR3 is TGTGCCAGCAGTGAACTGGGAGCTAGCACAGATACGCAGTATTTT. It yields the protein CASSELGASTDTQYF.

CDR3: CASSQVGSVSSYEQYF. The CDR3 bases are TGTGCCAGCAGCCAAGTTGGTAGCGTAAGCTCCTACGAGCAGTACTTC. The rearrangement uses TRBV4-2 and TRBJ2-7, with D possibly TRBD2 on 5 matching bases. The CDR3 extends over 16 amino acids. Trimming took off 1 base at V and 0 bases at J, with 13 bases between the two ends. CDR1 and CDR2 from the germline V gene are LGHNA and YNFKEQ.

This sequence joins TRBV6-1 and TRBJ2-5, with 8 nucleotides matching TRBD2. The CDR3 extends over 15 amino acids. CDR1 is MNHNS and CDR2 is SASEGT in the germline V gene. V shed 8 bases and J 5 bases; nucleotides not matched to a gene: 13. This CDR3 is CASQILGGAGETQYF. In nucleotides, the CDR3 is TGTGCCAGCCAAATCCTCGGGGGGGCCGGGGAGACCCAGTACTTC.

The chain recombines TRBV27 with TRBJ2-7; 8 positions match TRBD1. This CDR3 comprises 14 residues. The J segment lost 3 bases and the V segment lost 5 bases, leaving 6 bases of the junction unmatched. Germline-derived CDR1 and CDR2 are MNHEY and SMNVEV (reference sequence). The CDR3, as DNA: TGTGCCAGCAGTACAGCAGGGGGCGGCTACGAGCAGTACTTC. Protein: CASSTAGGGYEQYF.